This T cell receptor (beta chain) was captured in a study of shared clonotypes between healthy human individuals. General study findings and limits: Among a handful of donors, 4.5% to 5.5% of naive CD4 clonotypes were found in common. Researchers found naive subsets generally carried larger estimated richness than memory subsets.

V trimming: 0 bases; J trimming: 7 bases; junction bases outside the gene matches: 11. Germline loops: CDR1 MGHRA, CDR2 YSYEKL. The CDR3 has 16 residues. Libraries were prepared by immunoSEQ multiplex PCR; TCRdb keeps only in-frame clonotypes and omits some of them. The sample lists about 2.3 million clones, about 90% occurring once. This clone came up once. Its specificity is unknown. Sequencing input: naive CD4+ T cells from PBMCs. Subset denoted: CD45RA+ positively selected. The chain has TRBV4-1 and TRBJ1-1, with TRBD1 matching 7 bases. This clonotype originated in a man aged 18 to 29 in good health. Some clones in this sample may be carry-over from other donors' samples. CDR3 loop: CASSQDRRLAGGEAFF. As DNA, the CDR3 is TGCGCCAGCAGCCAAGATCGCCGGCTGGCAGGGGGTGAAGCTTTCTTT.